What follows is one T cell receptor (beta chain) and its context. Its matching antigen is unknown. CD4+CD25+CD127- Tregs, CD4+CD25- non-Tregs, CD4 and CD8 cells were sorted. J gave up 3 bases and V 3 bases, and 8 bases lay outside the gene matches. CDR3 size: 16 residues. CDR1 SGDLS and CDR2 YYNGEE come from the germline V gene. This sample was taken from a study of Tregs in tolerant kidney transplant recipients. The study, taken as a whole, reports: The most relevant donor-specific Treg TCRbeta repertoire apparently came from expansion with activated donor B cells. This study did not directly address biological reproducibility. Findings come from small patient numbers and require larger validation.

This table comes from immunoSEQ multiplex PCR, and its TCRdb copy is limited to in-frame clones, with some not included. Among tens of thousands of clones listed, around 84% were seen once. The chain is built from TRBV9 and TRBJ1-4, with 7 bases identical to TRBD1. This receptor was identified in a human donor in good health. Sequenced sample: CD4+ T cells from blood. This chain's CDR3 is CASSDNRDSSNEKLFF. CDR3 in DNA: TGTGCCAGCAGCGATAATAGGGACAGCTCTAATGAAAAACTGTTTTTT.